The clone carrying this T cell receptor (beta chain) has a count of ten or more. As an off-target read in a library built for alpha chains, this beta chain has a frequency of little significance. This record comes from a study of spatial heterogeneity in lung cancer. A distinct unique molecular identifier was carried by each TCR cDNA molecule. TCRdb recomputed calls from the 5' RACE reads with MiXCR, one row per CDR3 protein. Of 5,500 to 6,500 distinct CDR3 sequences detected, roughly an eighth appear once; the ten largest clones hold 16%. With 5 bases removed from V and 2 bases from J, the gap between germline ends came to 11 bases. There are 14 residues in the CDR3. Germline lookup yields CDR1 SGHTA and CDR2 FQGNSA. Time point reported: sample taken at primary tumor resection.

This sequence was found in a human donor with early-stage non-small cell lung cancer. The input for sequencing was lung tissue, taken at surgery. The J gene is TRBJ2-3, the V gene TRBV7-2, with a possible D match to TRBD2 (6 bases). In nucleotides, the CDR3 is TGTGCCAGCAGCCGGGGACTTAACACAGATACGCAGTATTTT. As protein: CASSRGLNTDTQYF.